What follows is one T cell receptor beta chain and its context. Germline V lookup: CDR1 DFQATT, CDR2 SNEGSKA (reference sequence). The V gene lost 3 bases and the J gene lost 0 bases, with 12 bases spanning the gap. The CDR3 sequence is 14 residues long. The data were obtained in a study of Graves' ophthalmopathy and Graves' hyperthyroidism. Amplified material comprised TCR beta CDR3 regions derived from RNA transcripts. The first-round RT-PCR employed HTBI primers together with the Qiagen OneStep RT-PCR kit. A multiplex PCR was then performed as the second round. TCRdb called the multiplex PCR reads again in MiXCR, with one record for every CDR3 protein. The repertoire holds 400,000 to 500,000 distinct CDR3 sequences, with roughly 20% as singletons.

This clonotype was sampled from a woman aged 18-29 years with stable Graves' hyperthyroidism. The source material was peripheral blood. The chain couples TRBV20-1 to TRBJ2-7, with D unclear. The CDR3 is CSARSTLSSYEQYF. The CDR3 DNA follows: TGCAGTGCTAGGTCGACATTAAGCTCCTACGAGCAGTACTTC.